These 29 T cell receptor beta chains were sequenced from one sample in a study of T cells in Graves' hyperthyroidism and ophthalmopathy. Amplification of TCR beta CDR3 regions used RNA as the template. First-round RT-PCR with HTBI primers amplified the TCR CDR3 region. Each CDR3 protein is one row after TCRdb ran MiXCR on the multiplex PCR reads. The data hold approximately 600,000 distinct CDR3 sequences, with under 15% observed a single time. Source material: blood. These receptors all come from a woman between 40 and 55 years old with Graves' ophthalmopathy.

The chain employs TRBV28 and TRBJ2-4; 7 positions match TRBD1. The V segment lost 6 bases and the J segment 5 bases; nucleotides outside the gene matches: 7. The germline gives CDR1 MDHEN, CDR2 SYDVKM. CDR3 length equals 14 residues. CDR3 region: CASSESGQQNIQYF. CDR3 nucleotides: TGTGCCAGCAGCGAATCGGGACAGCAAAACATTCAGTACTTC.

This clonotype was counted ten times or more. CDR3 protein: CASSYPWGEQYF. For the CDR3, the DNA is TGTGCCAGCAGTTATCCTTGGGGCGAGCAGTACTTC. The chain joins TRBV6-2 or TRBV6-3 to TRBJ2-7; no reliable D call. Germline V CDR1 and CDR2: MNHEY, SVGEGT. Trimming shortened V by 3 bases and J by 6 bases, and 9 bases separated the two germline ends. The CDR3 runs 12 residues.

This clonotype was observed a few times. The genes are TRBV12-3 or TRBV12-4 and TRBJ2-7, with 7 positions matching TRBD1. This CDR3 has 13 residues. After removal of 7 bases from V and 3 bases from J, the junction contained 6 bases not matched to a gene. The CDR3, as DNA: TGTGCCAGCATAGGGGACAGCGACTACGAGCAGTACTTC. Its translation: CASIGDSDYEQYF.

This clonotype was observed at least ten times. The genes are TRBV7-2 and TRBJ2-7; D ambiguous. This CDR3 has 12 amino acids. The germline gives CDR1 SGHTA, CDR2 FQGNSA. V was clipped by 7 bases and J by 2 bases, with 9 bases between them. CDR3 region: CASKIFAYEQYF. The DNA for the CDR3 is TGTGCCAGCAAAATATTCGCCTACGAGCAGTACTTC.

This clonotype was counted ten times or more. The chain couples TRBV20-1 to TRBJ2-5; TRBD1 agrees at 10 bases. This CDR3 is built from 14 residues. J lost 4 bases, V lost 6 bases, and 8 bases had no gene match. Germline assignment: CDR1 DFQATT and CDR2 SNEGSKA (reference sequence). CDR3 loop: CSAYRQGAVETQYF. The CDR3, as DNA: TGCAGTGCCTACCGACAGGGGGCGGTAGAGACCCAGTACTTC.

This clonotype has ten or more counts. The chain employs TRBV11-3 and TRBJ2-5, with D uncertain. Germline V lookup: CDR1 SGHNT, CDR2 YENEEA. The CDR3 is 14 residues long. Trimming left V 0 bases short and J 0 bases short, with 5 bases between. The CDR3 DNA reads as TGTGCCAGCAGCTTAGAGCCAGACCAAGAGACCCAGTACTTC. Protein product: CASSLEPDQETQYF.

The rearrangement joins TRBV7-8 to TRBJ2-7; D may correspond to TRBD1 or TRBD2 (5 bases each). With 5 bases removed from V and 3 bases from J, the gap between germline ends came to 20 bases. The CDR3 spans 16 residues. Per the germline V gene, CDR1 is SGHVS and CDR2 is FQNEAQ. CDR3 sequence: CASSIGTADLFYEQYF. In DNA, the CDR3 is TGTGCCAGCAGCATCGGGACGGCGGACCTTTTCTACGAGCAGTACTTC.

This clonotype occurred many times. V gene TRBV19 combines with J gene TRBJ2-2, with 9 bases lining up with TRBD1. V trimming: 4 bases; J trimming: 3 bases; junction bases outside the gene matches: 3. CDR3 length equals 15 residues. Germline lookup yields CDR1 LNHDA and CDR2 SQIVND (reference sequence). The CDR3 spells CASSRTGGHTGELFF. The CDR3, as DNA: TGTGCCAGTAGTAGAACAGGGGGCCACACCGGGGAGCTGTTTTTT.

The rearrangement joins TRBV20-1 to TRBJ2-7; D not resolved. The CDR3 length is 14 residues. Germline-derived CDR1 and CDR2 are DFQATT and SNEGSKA (reference sequence). Trimming stripped 3 bases from V and 3 bases from J, with 15 bases between. CDR3 DNA: TGCAGTGCTAGGCACCCCGTCCACCACTACGAGCAGTACTTC. It specifies CSARHPVHHYEQYF.

The rearrangement uses TRBV18 and TRBJ2-7; 9 bases map to TRBD1. In germline, CDR1 is KGHSH, CDR2 LQKENI. V trimming: 0 bases; J trimming: 5 bases; junction bases outside the gene matches: 11. The CDR3 extends over 17 amino acids. CDR3 in DNA: TGTGCCAGCTCACCACCGGGGACAGGGCCGGTCGCGCACGAGCAGTACTTC. It codes for CASSPPGTGPVAHEQYF.

This clonotype was recorded many times. The rearrangement joins TRBV28 to TRBJ2-7; the match to TRBD1 covers 8 bases. The CDR3 contains 18 residues. In germline, CDR1 is MDHEN, CDR2 SYDVKM. Trimming cost V 1 base and J 8 bases; bases outside gene matches: 19. The chain's CDR3 is CASSLSGWWDRNIPQQYF. The CDR3, as DNA: TGTGCCAGCAGTTTATCCGGTTGGTGGGACAGGAACATACCTCAGCAGTACTTC.

This clonotype was detected ten times or more. The rearrangement links TRBV27 to TRBJ2-5; possible D gene TRBD2, 6 bases. The CDR3 is 16 residues long. V was clipped by 4 bases and J by 9 bases, with 24 bases between them. Germline CDR1 reads MNHEY; CDR2 reads SMNVEV (reference sequence). In DNA, the CDR3 is TGTGCCAGCAGTTCCCGCCTTGGTGGGAGGAAAGGACCCCAGTACTTC. This sequence encodes CASSSRLGGRKGPQYF.

Points on this clonotype: This could be a read error, since a much larger clone is one nucleotide away. The rearrangement links TRBV6-1 to TRBJ2-7; D gene unclear. Germline lookup yields CDR1 MNHNS and CDR2 SASEGT. The CDR3 totals 13 residues. DNA of the CDR3: TGTGCCGGCAGTGAACTCGATCTCTACGAGCAGTACTTC. Its translation: CAGSELDLYEQYF.

The chain links TRBV4-2 to TRBJ2-7; D unresolved. V lost 0 bases and J 6 bases, leaving 15 bases between the germline ends. The CDR3 length is 15 residues. The germline gives CDR1 LGHNA, CDR2 YNFKEQ. The CDR3 sequence: CASSQESGPFTEQYF. DNA of the CDR3: TGTGCCAGCAGCCAAGAGTCAGGCCCCTTCACCGAGCAGTACTTC.

As for this clonotype: The DNA is left out, because the CDR3 cannot be placed on it with certainty; the CDR3 is given as TCRdb lists it. This chain connects TRBV7-6 to TRBJ2-7; the tabulated D call, TRBD1, remains unverified against the DNA. Germline V gives CDR1 SGHVS, CDR2 FNYEAQ. Counting both end residues, the CDR3 totals 22 amino acids. The CDR3 is CASRRGGPSYEQYFGPGYEQYF.

This clonotype was counted a few times. At one end the junction does not follow the germline gene, possibly because of a read error. The J gene is TRBJ2-5, the V gene TRBV7-9; the D gene is possibly TRBD1 (5 bases). The length of the CDR3 is 15 residues. Germline V CDR1 and CDR2: SEHNR, FQNEAQ (reference sequence). This CDR3 is CASSPFKGPRGLANF. The DNA of the CDR3 is TGTGCCAGCAGCCCCTTTAAGGGGCCAAGGGGCCTCGCGAACTTC.

This clonotype has a count of ten or more. The genes are TRBV11-3 and TRBJ2-7; 7 bases line up with TRBD1. Per the germline V gene, CDR1 is SGHNT and CDR2 is YENEEA. The V gene end was trimmed by 4 bases and the J gene end by 2 bases; junction bases not matched to a gene: 8. The CDR3 totals 15 residues. The CDR3, as DNA: TGTGCCAGCAGCTCGGGACAGTCCCTAACCTACGAGCAGTACTTC. Translation gives CASSSGQSLTYEQYF.

This clonotype was detected ten times or more. The chain is built from TRBV7-2 and TRBJ1-2, with D tentatively TRBD1 (6 bases). Trimming pared 5 bases from V and 0 bases from J, leaving 13 bases between. Germline V lookup: CDR1 SGHTA, CDR2 FQGNSA. The CDR3 totals 15 residues. The CDR3 here is CASSRQVSANYGYTF. CDR3 in DNA: TGTGCCAGCAGCCGACAGGTTTCAGCTAACTATGGCTACACCTTC.

This clonotype was counted many times. This chain connects TRBV12-5 to TRBJ2-7; D might be TRBD1 (5 bases). CDR1 is LGHNT and CDR2 is FRNRAP in the germline V gene. This CDR3 contains 16 residues. V was pared by 6 bases and J by 4 bases, with 22 bases between. The CDR3 bases are TGTGCTAGTGGCAATCTACCACTGACAGATTGGTACGAGCAGTACTTC. It yields the protein CASGNLPLTDWYEQYF.

On this clonotype itself: Sequence at one end of the junction differs from germline and may be a read error. V and J are TRBV27 and TRBJ1-2; D perhaps matches TRBD1 (5 bases). CDR3 size: 13 residues. Germline V gene lookup returns CDR1 MNHEY and CDR2 SMNVEV (reference sequence). CDR3 in amino acids: CASSLRTGYGHTF. DNA of the CDR3: TGTGCCAGCAGTTTAAGAACAGGCTATGGCCACACCTTC.

At least ten counts were recorded for this clonotype. This rearrangement joins TRBV28 to TRBJ1-1; D call uncertain. Trimming shortened V by 5 bases and J by 0 bases, and 13 bases separated the two germline ends. Germline CDR1 MDHEN, CDR2 SYDVKM. The CDR3 sequence is 15 residues long. DNA of the CDR3: TGTGCCAGCAGTCCATCGAGGTTCATGAACACTGAAGCTTTCTTT. This codes for CASSPSRFMNTEAFF.

This clonotype was seen once. The rearrangement joins TRBV12-3 or TRBV12-4 to TRBJ2-5; perhaps TRBD2 as D (6 bases). This CDR3 comprises 13 residues. V lost 11 bases and J lost 3, with 16 bases in between. CDR3 sequence: CASTRRAEETQYF. As DNA, the CDR3 is TGTGCCTCCACGAGGAGGGCTGAAGAGACCCAGTACTTC.

This clonotype was recorded at least ten times. The V and J genes are TRBV20-1 and TRBJ2-5; the D gene is possibly TRBD1 (5 bases). CDR1 DFQATT and CDR2 SNEGSKA come from the germline V gene (reference sequence). The V gene lost 6 bases and the J gene lost 4 bases, with 15 bases spanning the gap. The CDR3 length is 13 residues. For the CDR3, the DNA is TGCAGTGCGGGGCCCGGGCGAGGAGAGACCCAGTACTTC. This sequence encodes CSAGPGRGETQYF.

In this sample, this clonotype turned up a few times. The chain couples TRBV12-3 or TRBV12-4 to TRBJ1-1; D may be TRBD1 (5 bases). V was shortened by 4 bases and J by 7 bases, with 10 bases between the two germline ends. CDR3 length: 12 amino acids. Written as DNA, the CDR3 is TGTGCCAGCAGTTGGGACGGGGGTGAAGCTTTCTTT. Protein: CASSWDGGEAFF.

Comment on this clonotype: The junction shows a germline mismatch at one end, possibly a read error. This chain connects TRBV18 to TRBJ1-1; 7 bases fit TRBD1. There are 15 residues in the CDR3. Germline V gene data show CDR1 as KGHSH and CDR2 as LQKENI. The CDR3 loop is CTSSPQGQLNTEAFF. CDR3 sequence (DNA): TGTACCAGCTCACCGCAGGGACAGCTAAACACTGAAGCTTTCTTT.

This clonotype occurred many times. This chain joins TRBV12-3 or TRBV12-4 and TRBJ2-5; D may correspond to TRBD1 or TRBD2 (5 bases each). Trimming stripped 6 bases from V and 7 bases from J, with 12 bases between. CDR3 length: 12 residues. The DNA of the CDR3 is TGTGCCAGCAGGGACATCGAGGGGACCCAGTACTTC. Its protein is CASRDIEGTQYF.

This clonotype came up many times. DNA for the CDR3: TGTGCCACACAGCTAGCGGGCTTCCTTCAAGAGACCCAGTACTTC. It specifies CATQLAGFLQETQYF. The chain combines TRBV6-2 or TRBV6-3 with TRBJ2-5; 8 bases fit TRBD2. CDR1 is MNHEY and CDR2 is SVGEGT in the germline V gene. V lost 10 bases to trimming and J lost 2 bases; unmatched junction nucleotides: 12. This CDR3 contains 15 residues.

This clonotype has ten or more counts. The V and J genes are TRBV27 and TRBJ1-2, with D hard to call. Trimming removed 5 bases at V and 2 bases at J, with 9 bases between. There are 13 residues in the CDR3. Germline V gene data show CDR1 as MNHEY and CDR2 as SMNVEV (reference sequence). The CDR3 DNA sequence: TGTGCCAGCAGTCGGACGTCGAACTATGGCTACACCTTC. This encodes CASSRTSNYGYTF.

This clonotype showed up just a few times. V gene TRBV19 combines with J gene TRBJ2-3; 12 nucleotides align to TRBD2. The J segment lost 4 bases and the V segment lost 8 bases, leaving 10 bases of the junction unmatched. The CDR3 spans 16 residues. From germline, CDR1 is LNHDA and CDR2 SQIVND (reference sequence). The CDR3 nucleotides read TGTGCCAGTGGGGGAAGACTAGCGGGAGTTGCAGATACGCAGTATTTT. Protein product: CASGGRLAGVADTQYF.